This TCR beta chain was recorded in a study of monozygotic twins with inflammatory bowel disease. Remarks on this clonotype: The antigen remains unidentified.

Study-wide results and limits: In these data, no single strong IBD-associated signal or clonotype received support.

TCRdb reanalyzed the 5' RACE reads and collapses them to one entry per CDR3 protein, without DNA. This listing includes 110,000 to 150,000 distinct CDR3 sequences. CDR3 length equals 14 residues. The germline V gene encodes CDR1 LGHNA and CDR2 YSLEER. Specimen: blood. V usage is TRBV4-3 and J usage is TRBJ1-5; without DNA, the TCRdb call of TRBD1 cannot be checked. This clonotype was obtained from a human donor with ulcerative colitis or Crohn's disease, or a healthy co-twin of an affected twin (not recorded which). The CDR3 here is CASSQNRGNQPQHF.